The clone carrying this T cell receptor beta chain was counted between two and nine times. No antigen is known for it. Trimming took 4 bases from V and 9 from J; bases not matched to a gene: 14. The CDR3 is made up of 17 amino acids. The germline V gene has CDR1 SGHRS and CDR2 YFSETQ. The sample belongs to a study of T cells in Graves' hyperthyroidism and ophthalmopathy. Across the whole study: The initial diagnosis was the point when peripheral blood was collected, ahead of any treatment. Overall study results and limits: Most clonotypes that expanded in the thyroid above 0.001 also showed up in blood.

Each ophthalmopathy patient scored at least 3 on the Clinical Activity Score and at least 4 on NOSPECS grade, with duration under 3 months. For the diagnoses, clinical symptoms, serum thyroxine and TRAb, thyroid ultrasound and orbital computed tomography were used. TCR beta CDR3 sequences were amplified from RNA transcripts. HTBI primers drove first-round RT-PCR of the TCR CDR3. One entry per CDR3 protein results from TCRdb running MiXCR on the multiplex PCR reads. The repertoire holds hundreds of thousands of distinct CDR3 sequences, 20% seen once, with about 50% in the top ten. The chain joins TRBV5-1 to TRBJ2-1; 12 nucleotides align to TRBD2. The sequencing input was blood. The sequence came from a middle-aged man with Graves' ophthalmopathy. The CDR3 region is CASSPRPSGGAGSEQFF. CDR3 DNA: TGCGCCAGCAGCCCCAGGCCTAGCGGGGGGGCTGGTAGTGAGCAGTTCTTC.